A single sample gave rise to the 17 T cell receptor beta chains below, sequenced in a study of OX40 agonist ivuxolimab in advanced cancers. Clones were sequenced by immunoSEQ multiplex PCR, and TCRdb holds only the in-frame ones, with some missing. In the table there are roughly 48,000 clones, just under 90% of which are singletons. The specimen comprised CD4+ or CD8+ T cells sorted from blood, sampled in a trial of the OX40 agonist ivuxolimab. These receptors were collected from an adult with an advanced solid tumor such as melanoma, head and neck, liver or kidney cancer.

The sample holds one count of this clone. CDR3 protein: CASSEINKAGMGEKLFF. The CDR3 DNA sequence: TGTGCCAGCAGCGAGATAAATAAAGCAGGGATGGGGGAAAAACTGTTTTTT. The V and J genes are TRBV4-2 and TRBJ1-4; TRBD1 is a possible D gene (5 bases). Germline CDR1 and CDR2: LGHNA and YNFKEQ. CDR3 length equals 17 residues. V lost 5 bases and J lost 8, with 24 bases in between.

The J gene is TRBJ1-3, the V gene TRBV27; the D is unclear. V dropped 2 bases and J dropped 0 bases, with 5 bases sitting between them. Per germline, CDR1 MNHEY and CDR2 SMNVEV (reference sequence). This CDR3 is 14 amino acids long. CDR3 coding DNA: TGTGCCAGCAGTTTAACCCCCTCTGGAAACACCATATATTTT. This codes for CASSLTPSGNTIYF.

V and J are TRBV15 and TRBJ1-6; 9 nucleotides align to TRBD1. The CDR3 is made up of 19 amino acids. Trimming removed 4 bases from V and 0 bases from J; junction bases left unmatched: 10. Germline V lookup: CDR1 LNHNV, CDR2 YYDKDF (reference sequence). The CDR3 DNA sequence: TGTGCCACCAGCAAGGGACAGGGTACCCTCAGCTCCTATAATTCACCCCTCCACTTT. This sequence encodes CATSKGQGTLSSYNSPLHF.

To note about this clone: One end of the junction fails to match germline, which may point to a read error. The genes are TRBV15 and TRBJ2-7; 12 bases align to TRBD1. Looked up from germline, CDR1 is LNHNV and CDR2 is YYDKDF (reference sequence). CDR3 size: 16 residues. CDR3 protein: CATSRDGTGGSYERYF. The CDR3 nucleotides read TGTGCCACCAGCAGAGATGGGACAGGGGGCTCCTACGAGCGGTACTTC.

The V gene is TRBV9, the J gene TRBJ1-1; D unclear. Germline V gene lookup returns CDR1 SGDLS and CDR2 YYNGEE. The CDR3 runs 14 residues. Trimming removed 4 bases at V and 2 bases at J, with 12 bases between. The CDR3 bases are TGTGCCAGCAGCCCTTTTGAAGGTAACACTGAAGCTTTCTTT. Its protein product is CASSPFEGNTEAFF.

A few counts support this clone. The chain links TRBV15 to TRBJ2-1; 14 bases align to TRBD2. The CDR3 is 19 residues long. Germline loops: CDR1 LNHNV, CDR2 YYDKDF (reference sequence). With V trimmed by 1 base and J by 8 bases, 13 bases remained unmatched. This CDR3 is CATSRGLYGLAGGRDEQFF. The CDR3 DNA follows: TGTGCCACCAGCAGAGGACTCTATGGACTAGCGGGGGGCCGGGATGAGCAGTTCTTC.

The CDR3 sequence is CATAPYTSNEQFF. Here the CDR3 DNA reads TGTGCCACCGCTCCCTATACCTCGAATGAGCAGTTCTTC. The chain carries TRBV25-1 and TRBJ2-1; D uncertain. The CDR3 spans 13 residues. V was cut by 10 bases and J by 7 bases, with 17 bases left in between. Germline V gene sequence: CDR1 MGHDK, CDR2 SYGVNS.

The rearrangement joins TRBV7-9 to TRBJ2-1; D is perhaps TRBD1 (6 bases). The germline CDR1 and CDR2 sequences are SEHNR and FQNEAQ (reference sequence). The CDR3 totals 14 residues. Trimming pared 3 bases from V and 6 bases from J, leaving 12 bases between. In nucleotides, the CDR3 is TGTGCCAGCAGCTTCGTGGACAGTCGCAATGAGCAGTTCTTC. Amino acids: CASSFVDSRNEQFF. The full variable domain, its missing parts supplied by reference TRBV7-9 and TRBJ2-1, is DTGVSQNPRHKITKRGQNVTFRCDPISEHNRLYWYRQTLGQGPEFLTYFQNEAQLEKSRLLSDRFSAERPKGSFSTLEIQRTEQGDSAMYLCASSFVDSRNEQFFGPGTRLTVL.

Here the CDR3 reads CASSLSGSLLDEQFF. The DNA of the CDR3 is TGTGCCAGCAGCTTAAGCGGGTCCCTTCTAGATGAGCAGTTCTTC. This chain connects TRBV7-2 to TRBJ2-1; the D gene is possibly TRBD2 (6 bases). The V end was cut by 2 bases, the J end by 8 bases, with 16 bases between. Germline V lookup: CDR1 SGHTA, CDR2 FQGNSA. The CDR3 has 15 amino acids.

CDR3 in amino acids: CASSQSTATRVGETQYF. The CDR3 coding sequence is TGTGCCAGCAGCCAATCGACGGCTACCAGGGTCGGAGAGACCCAGTACTTC. The chain uses TRBV7-8 and TRBJ2-5; possible D gene TRBD1, 5 bases. The length of the CDR3 is 17 residues. The V gene lost 5 bases and the J gene lost 4 bases, with 23 bases spanning the gap. The germline gives CDR1 SGHVS, CDR2 FQNEAQ. The variable domain in full, with the rest retrieved from reference TRBV7-8 and TRBJ2-5, is GAGVSQSPRYKVAKRGQDVALRCDPISGHVSLFWYQQALGQGPEFLTYFQNEAQLDKSGLPSDRFFAERPEGSVSTLKIQRTQQEDSAVYLCASSQSTATRVGETQYFGPGTRLLVL.

V is TRBV23-1 and J is TRBJ2-2, with D unclear. TRBV23-1 carries the ORF label, with uncertain function. The germline V and J ends were trimmed by 0 bases and 2 bases, with 10 bases remaining between them. This CDR3 has 16 amino acids. DNA of the CDR3: TGCGCCAGCAGTCAATCGCCCCAGGTCAACACCGGGGAGCTGTTTTTT. It yields the protein CASSQSPQVNTGELFF.

The chain joins TRBV6-5 to TRBJ2-5; 8 bases are shared with TRBD1. Losses at the gene ends were 6 bases for V and 5 bases for J; bases not matched to a gene: 11. This CDR3 spans 15 amino acids. From germline, CDR1 is MNHEY and CDR2 SVGAGI. The CDR3: CASSPLVGDRETQYF. CDR3 DNA: TGTGCCAGCAGCCCGCTCGTCGGGGACAGGGAGACCCAGTACTTC.

This sequence joins TRBV11-3 and TRBJ2-2; D is uncertain. The CDR3 contains 12 residues. Per the germline V gene, CDR1 is SGHNT and CDR2 is YENEEA. Trimming stripped 5 bases from V and 4 bases from J, with 5 bases between. CDR3: CASSGPTGELFF. For the CDR3, the DNA is TGTGCCAGCAGCGGGCCCACCGGGGAGCTGTTTTTT.

V is TRBV5-5 and J is TRBJ1-5, with TRBD1 matching over 8 bases. After removal of 2 bases from V and 7 bases from J, the junction contained 17 bases not matched to a gene. CDR3 size: 18 residues. Germline V gene sequence: CDR1 SGHKS, CDR2 YYEKEE (reference sequence). Here the CDR3 DNA reads TGTGCCAGCAGCTTCTCGACAGGGGAAAGAGTGGAGGGACAGCCCCAGCATTTT. This sequence encodes CASSFSTGERVEGQPQHF.

The chain has TRBV25-1 and TRBJ2-1, with 7 bases that match TRBD1. The V and J ends lost 8 bases and 4 bases, in that order; junction bases with no gene match: 11. The CDR3 is 15 residues long. The germline V gene encodes CDR1 MGHDK and CDR2 SYGVNS. The CDR3 here is CASGPRGTNYNEQFF. The CDR3 DNA reads as TGTGCCAGCGGCCCCAGGGGGACAAATTACAATGAGCAGTTCTTC.

This clone is a singleton in its sample. The chain links TRBV21-1 to TRBJ2-6. TRBV21-1 is noted as a pseudogene. CDR3 length: 14 residues. The CDR3 spells CASRDLSGANVLTF. The CDR3 DNA reads TGTGCCAGCAGGGACCTCTCTGGGGCCAACGTCCTGACTTTC.

The V and J genes are TRBV25-1 and TRBJ1-2, with a weak D call TRBD1 (5 bases). V was trimmed by 7 bases and J by 4 bases, leaving 13 bases between them. Germline V lookup: CDR1 MGHDK, CDR2 SYGVNS. The CDR3 is 13 residues long. CDR3 bases: TGTGCCAGCACTACGGGCGGGGGCTATGGCTACACCTTC. It yields the protein CASTTGGGYGYTF.